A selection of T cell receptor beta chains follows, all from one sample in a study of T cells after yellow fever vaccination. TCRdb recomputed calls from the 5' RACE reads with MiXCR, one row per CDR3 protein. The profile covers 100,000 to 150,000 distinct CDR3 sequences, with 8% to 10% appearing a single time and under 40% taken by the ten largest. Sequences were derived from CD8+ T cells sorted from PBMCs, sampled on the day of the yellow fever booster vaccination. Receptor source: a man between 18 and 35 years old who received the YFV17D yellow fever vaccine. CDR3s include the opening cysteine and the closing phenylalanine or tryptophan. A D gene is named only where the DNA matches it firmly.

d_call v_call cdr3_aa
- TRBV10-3 CAGRERHDRVEAFF
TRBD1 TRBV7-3 CASSLTTGRRDTQYF
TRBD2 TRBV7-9 CASSSPRTSGLEQFF
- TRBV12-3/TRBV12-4 CASSLPADTQYF
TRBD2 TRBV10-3 CAISEPRTSGGTEETQYF
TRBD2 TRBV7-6 CASSLVSGGRQFF
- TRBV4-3 CASSQGRVGGTEAFF
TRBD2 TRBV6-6 CATIAGGNEQFF
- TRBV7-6 CASSPSRGVGAFF
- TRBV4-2 CASSRQDTEAFF
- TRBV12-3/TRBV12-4 CASSFRDTYNSPLHF
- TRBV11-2 CASSAKANTGELFF
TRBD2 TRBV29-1 CSVETGRVETQYF
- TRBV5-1 CASSPDGQETQYF
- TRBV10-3 CAISLIGPLRYGYTF
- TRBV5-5 CASSLSGDTQYF
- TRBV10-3 CAISYSTSGESLFNYGYTF
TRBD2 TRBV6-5 CASSPRLADYNEQFF
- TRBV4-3 CASSQVGGYYTGELFF
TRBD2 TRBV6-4 CASSEAGGSYNEQFF
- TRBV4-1 CASSQRVQGGFDEQFF
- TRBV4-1 CASSQVSRYEQYF
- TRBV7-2 CASSLVVGNSPLHF
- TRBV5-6 CASSRLVGVEETQYF
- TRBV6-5 CASSYSQGNTGELFF
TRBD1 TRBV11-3 CASSTRDRGLNEQFF
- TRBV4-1 CASSQDVGTGELFF
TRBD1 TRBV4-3 CASSQEPGGGEAEAFF
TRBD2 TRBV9 CASSVVGLATSYNEQFF
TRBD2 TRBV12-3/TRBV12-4 CASSVLAGGSGAQYF
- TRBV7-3 CASSLTLGLIDEQFF
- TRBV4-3 CASSQEPGGNTDTQYF
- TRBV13 CASSLVVGARDEQFF
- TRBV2 CASSEGGQPQHF
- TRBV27 CASSLQLNTEAFF
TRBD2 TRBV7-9 CASSLARDYHVDGELFF
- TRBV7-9 CASSAQGETQYF
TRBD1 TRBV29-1 CSVQHRGIETQYF
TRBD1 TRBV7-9 CASSFGTGFLDTEAFF
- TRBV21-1 CASSKGYGECNQPQHF
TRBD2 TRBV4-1 CASSQDPLAGIQETQYF
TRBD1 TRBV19 CATRTGTEAFF
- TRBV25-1 CASSELGELTFF
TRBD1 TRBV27 CASSLGSIGGAIGELFF
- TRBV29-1 CSVVDPDTYGYTF
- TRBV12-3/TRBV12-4 CASSTFIIRTAVTGELFF
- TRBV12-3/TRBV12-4 CASSPLEVRGREQYF
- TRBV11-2 CASTPRPRQGGRTGELFF
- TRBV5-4 CASSFRGEVHTDTQYF
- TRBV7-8 CASLGASYEQYF
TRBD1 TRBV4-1 CASSQGTGDYEQYF